The subject of this entry is one T cell receptor (beta chain). Its target is not known. It was with 60 Vbeta and 13 Jbeta primers that the PCR ran. Produced via immunoSEQ multiplex PCR; TCRdb's table is partial and in-frame only. The sample shows 110,000 or so clones, 65% to 75% of them seen only once. This CDR3 comprises 17 residues. Germline V gene sequence: CDR1 LNHDA, CDR2 SQIVND (reference sequence). Trimming cost V 6 bases and J 8 bases; bases outside gene matches: 13. The data stem from a study of cytomegalovirus exposure and HLA in healthy donors. Overall study results and limits: As was reported, the classifier diagnosed cytomegalovirus status with high specificity and sensitivity. TCR beta V- and J-gene trimming, according to a later analysis, was linked to a missense DCLRE1C variant. Later analysis indicated greater clonal expansion among HLA-associated TCR beta chains than among equally common other chains.

The TCR was taken from a woman aged 40 to 55 in good health and CMV-seropositive. V is TRBV19 and J is TRBJ1-4; 12 bases are a match to TRBD1. Sequencing was carried out using PBMCs. The CDR3 reads CASSDGTGGAEAEKLFF. The CDR3 DNA is TGTGCCAGTAGCGACGGGACAGGGGGCGCTGAGGCCGAAAAACTGTTTTTT.